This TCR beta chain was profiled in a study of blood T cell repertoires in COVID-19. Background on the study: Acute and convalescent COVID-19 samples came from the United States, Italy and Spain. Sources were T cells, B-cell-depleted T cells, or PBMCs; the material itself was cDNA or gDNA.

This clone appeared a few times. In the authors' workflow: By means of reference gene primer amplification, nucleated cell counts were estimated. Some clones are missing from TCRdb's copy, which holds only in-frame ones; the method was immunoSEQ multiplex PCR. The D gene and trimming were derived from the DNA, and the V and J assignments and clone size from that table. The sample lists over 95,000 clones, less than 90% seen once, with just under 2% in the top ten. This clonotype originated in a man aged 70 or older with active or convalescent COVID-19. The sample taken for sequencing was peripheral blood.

CDR3 in amino acids: CASSSTGARGLTLHF. CDR3 coding DNA: TGTGCCAGCAGTTCGACAGGGGCGCGGGGTTTGACCCTCCACTTT. The chain carries TRBV28 and TRBJ1-6, with TRBD1 matching over 8 bases. Germline V CDR1 and CDR2: MDHEN, SYDVKM. The CDR3 contains 15 residues. J gave up 14 bases and V 4 bases, and 13 bases lay outside the gene matches.